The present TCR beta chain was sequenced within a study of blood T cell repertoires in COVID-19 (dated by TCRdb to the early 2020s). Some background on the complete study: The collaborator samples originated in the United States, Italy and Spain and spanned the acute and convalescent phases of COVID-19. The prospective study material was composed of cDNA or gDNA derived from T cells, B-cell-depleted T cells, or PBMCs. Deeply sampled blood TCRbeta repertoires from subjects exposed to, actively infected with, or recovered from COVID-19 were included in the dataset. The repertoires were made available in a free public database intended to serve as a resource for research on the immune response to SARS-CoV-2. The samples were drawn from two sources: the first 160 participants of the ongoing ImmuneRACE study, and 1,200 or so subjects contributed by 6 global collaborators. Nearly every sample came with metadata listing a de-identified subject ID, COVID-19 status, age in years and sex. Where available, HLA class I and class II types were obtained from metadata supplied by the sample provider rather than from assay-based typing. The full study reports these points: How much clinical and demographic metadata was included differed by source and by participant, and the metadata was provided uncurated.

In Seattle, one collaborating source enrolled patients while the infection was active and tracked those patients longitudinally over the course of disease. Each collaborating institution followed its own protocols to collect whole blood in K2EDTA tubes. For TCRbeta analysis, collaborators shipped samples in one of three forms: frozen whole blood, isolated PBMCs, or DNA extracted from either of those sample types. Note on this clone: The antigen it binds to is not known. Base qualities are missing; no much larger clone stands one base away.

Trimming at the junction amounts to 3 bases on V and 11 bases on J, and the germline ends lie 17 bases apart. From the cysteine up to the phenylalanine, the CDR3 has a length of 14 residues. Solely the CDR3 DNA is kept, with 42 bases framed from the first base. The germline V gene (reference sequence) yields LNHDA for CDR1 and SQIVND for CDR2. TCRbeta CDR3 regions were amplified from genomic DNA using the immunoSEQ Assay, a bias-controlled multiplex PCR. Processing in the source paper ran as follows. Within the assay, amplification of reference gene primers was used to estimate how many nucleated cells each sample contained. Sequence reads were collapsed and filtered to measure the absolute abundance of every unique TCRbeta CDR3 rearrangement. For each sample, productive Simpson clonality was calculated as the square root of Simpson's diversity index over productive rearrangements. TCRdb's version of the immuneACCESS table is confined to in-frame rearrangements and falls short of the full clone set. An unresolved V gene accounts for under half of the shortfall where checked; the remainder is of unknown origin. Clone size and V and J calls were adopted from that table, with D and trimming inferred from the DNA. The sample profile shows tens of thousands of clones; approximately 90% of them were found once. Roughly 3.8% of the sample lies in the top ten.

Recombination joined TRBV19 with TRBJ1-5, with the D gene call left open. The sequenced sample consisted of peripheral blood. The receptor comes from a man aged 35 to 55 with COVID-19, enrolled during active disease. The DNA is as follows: TGTGCCAGTAGTATGGCCCCCCGGACGGGGTCCCAGCATTTT. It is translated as CASSMAPRTGSQHF.